This T cell receptor beta chain was retrieved from a study of CD8+ T cells in alopecia areata (dated by TCRdb to the late 2010s). Background for the entire study: Treated patients were enrolled in an open-label pilot trial of oral tofacitinib, 5 to 10 mg twice daily, for moderate-to-severe alopecia areata. Patients received tofacitinib for 6 to 18 months and were then followed off drug for 6 months to check for delayed response and recurrence. The SALT score, which quantifies the percentage of affected scalp surface area, was used to measure disease severity in treated patients. High-throughput TCRbeta sequencing was used to examine T cell clonal expansion in alopecia areata in both the C3H/HeJ mouse model and human patients. Scalp tissue and sorted CD4+ and CD8+ peripheral blood T cells from patchy and totalis/universalis alopecia areata patients and from healthy controls were covered by human TCRbeta sequencing. Tofacitinib-treated patients had biopsies at baseline and at 4 and 24 weeks of treatment, with a later scalp biopsy in several patients. Scalp clonality was compared among normal scalp (n=4), patchy alopecia areata scalp (n=8), and alopecia totalis/universalis scalp (n=8). RNA was obtained with the PAXgene miRNA kit for fixed scalp, the miRNeasy kit for PBMCs, and the RNeasy kit for mouse skin. immunoSEQ multiplex PCR using 35 Vbeta forward primers and 13 Jbeta reverse primers was used to amplify TCRbeta CDR3 regions.

The library relied on the immunoSEQ multiplex PCR assay. RNA was extracted from all samples and reverse transcribed into cDNA as template for TCR sequencing. SuperScript III was used for first-strand cDNA synthesis, primed with a 2:1 mix of oligo-dT and random hexamers. A synthetic immune receptor repertoire was used to gauge amplification bias, and whatever bias remained was removed computationally. The authors processed their data as follows. Raw reads were preprocessed to remove errors, and CDR3 was defined according to IMGT conventions as the region from the conserved cysteine to phenylalanine. Clonality was computed as 1 minus the Shannon entropy, with the entropy normalized by log2 of the number of productive unique TCRs. Whether scalp clones were CD4 or CD8 was inferred by matching scalp TCRbeta sequences against CD4 and CD8 repertoires sorted from blood. What TCRdb holds here is the immuneACCESS table cut down to in-frame rearrangements. Part of the clones is not present; checked against another copy, under half of the missing clones reflect an unresolved V gene, and the others are unexplained. From that table come the V and J calls and clone size; the DNA was used to work out D and trimming. The sample table records some 200,000 clones; more than 45% of these occur just once. About 5.5% of the sample is taken by the ten largest.

Interpreted using the paper, the time point label stands for: roughly 24 weeks on oral tofacitinib. The sample's treatment or condition label is to be understood as: oral pan-JAK inhibitor, 5-10 mg twice daily. Lesional scalp punch biopsies and peripheral blood were collected from alopecia areata patients. PBMCs were isolated by density centrifugation and stained for CD3, CD4 and CD8, and CD4+ and CD8+ T cells were sorted on a FACSAria. Broader findings and caveats from the paper: Shared TCR sequences between patients were less evident than in mice, which may be partly attributable to HLA diversity in the patient population. Unlike mouse skin, which is dominated by gammadelta T cells, normal human skin has resident alphabeta T cells that are also sequenced, and this complicates analysis of the scalp TCR repertoire. Many expanded lesional clones persisted in scalp and blood during tofacitinib treatment, which may partly explain relapse after stopping treatment. The treated cohort was small, with a single nonresponder, so links between baseline CD8+ expansion and response need larger studies. Compared with normal scalp, lesional scalp had higher clonality and more expanded CD8+ clones, particularly in alopecia totalis/universalis, a pattern that suggests antigenic drive. With tofacitinib, both scalp clonality and the number of expanded CD8+ clones among the top 100 scalp clones went down significantly.

With regard to this clone: There is no known antigen for this receptor. There are no base qualities to consult, and no much larger clone falls within one base.

V is cut by 5 bases and J by 2 bases, and the space between the germline ends is 4 bases. Sequences MGHDK (CDR1) and SYGVNS (CDR2) are obtained from the germline V gene. The CDR3 spans 13 residues, from the cysteine through the phenylalanine. Here the CDR3 DNA is all that survives: 39 bases in frame from base 1. This clonotype was sampled from a human donor with alopecia areata. The rearranged chain carries TRBV25-1 and TRBJ2-6, with no confidently assigned D gene. The source was CD4+ T cells sorted from blood, collected at week 24, from a patient treated with tofacitinib. The DNA reads TGTGCCAGCAGTTTGGCTGGGGCCAACGTCCTGACTTTC. This yields the protein CASSLAGANVLTF. Joined to the reference TRBV25-1 and TRBJ2-6 proteins, this CDR3 gives the full variable domain: EADIYQTPRYLVIGTGKKITLECSQTMGHDKMYWYQQDPGMELHLIHYSYGVNSTEKGDLSSESTVSRIRTEHFPLTLESARPSHTSQYLCASSLAGANVLTFGAGSRLTVL.